This TCR beta chain was identified during a study of glioma-infiltrating T cells. Study-level information: Roughly 990,000 peripheral T cells were targeted at roughly 4- to 11-fold coverage. Study results and limitations: CDR3 overlap between tissue and blood was very small. Above-expected tissue-blood divergence occurred in all gliomas, most in low-grade ones.

This CDR3 comprises 14 residues. V shed 4 bases, J shed 8 bases, and the junction held 8 bases outside the gene matches. CDR1 is ENHRY and CDR2 is SYGVKD in the germline V gene. Using RNA template, CDR3s of TCR alpha and beta were amplified with iRepertoire arm-PCR. One entry per CDR3 protein, called by TCRdb with MiXCR from the multiplex PCR reads. Of 300,000 to 450,000 distinct CDR3 sequences in the sample, more than 35% were seen once. Turning to this clonotype: What it recognizes is unknown.

Sequenced material: glioma tissue, nonneoplastic brain tissue, or PBMCs (not recorded which). This rearrangement joins TRBV10-3 to TRBJ2-1; TRBD2 matches at 7 bases. This sequence originates from a human donor with low-grade glioma or glioblastoma, undergoing nonglioma brain surgery, or in good health (not recorded which). In DNA form, the CDR3 reads TGTGCCATCAGTGTGTCGGGAGGTCCGGATGAGCAGTTCTTC. Translated: CAISVSGGPDEQFF.